This TCR beta chain was sequenced during a study of T cells in Graves' hyperthyroidism and ophthalmopathy. There were TCR beta CDR3 regions amplified from RNA transcripts. Primed by the HTBI set, a first-round RT-PCR was run on the TCR CDR3. One entry per CDR3 protein, called by TCRdb with MiXCR from the multiplex PCR reads. The table includes about half a million distinct CDR3 sequences, 16% detected once. Ophthalmopathy patients had moderate-to-severe active disease, CAS ≥3, NOSPECS ≥4, and disease duration under 3 months. This clonotype has a count of ten or more. Sequencing input: blood. The sequence derives from a woman in her 30s with Graves' ophthalmopathy.

The CDR3 sequence: CASSSSGTGVEKLFF. DNA of the CDR3: TGTGCCAGCAGCTCCAGTGGGACAGGGGTTGAAAAACTGTTTTTT. V gene TRBV7-2 combines with J gene TRBJ1-4, with TRBD1 identical over 10 bases. Germline CDR1 is SGHTA and CDR2 is FQGNSA. The V and J ends lost 4 bases and 7 bases, in that order; junction bases with no gene match: 6. This CDR3 has 15 amino acids.